This TCR beta chain was profiled in a study of blood T cell repertoires in COVID-19. Across the study: Samples representing acute and convalescent COVID-19 were sourced from the United States, Italy and Spain. PBMCs, B-cell-depleted T cells, or T cells were the source of the cDNA or gDNA that made up the material.

The CDR3 runs to 14 residues. Germline CDR1 reads KGHDR; CDR2 reads SFDVKD. Deletions cut 2 bases from V and 0 bases from J, with 6 bases between. Methods used by the authors: From reference gene primer amplification, estimates of nucleated cell counts were derived. Clones were sequenced by immunoSEQ multiplex PCR, and TCRdb holds only the in-frame ones, with some missing. V, J and clone size were drawn from that table, and D and trimming were deduced from the DNA. This table holds approximately 100,000 clones, roughly nine tenths found once. The specimen was peripheral blood. This chain joins TRBV24-1 and TRBJ1-2; D is uncertain. This TCR came from a man in his fifties with acute or convalescent COVID-19. CDR3 nucleotides: TGTGCCACCAGTGATTCTGGAGCTAACTATGGCTACACCTTC. Amino acid sequence: CATSDSGANYGYTF.